The source of this T cell receptor beta chain is a study of beta chain features in type 1 diabetes. Study-wide findings and caveats: Patients with Type 1 diabetes showed moderately but significantly shorter TCRB CDR3s in all four CD4+ subsets.

This clone has only a few counts. The antigen remains undetermined. This CDR3 has 14 amino acids. Germline CDR1 is SGHTA and CDR2 is FQGNSA. V was clipped by 5 bases and J by 6 bases, with 13 bases between them. Of the isolated RNA, all was reverse transcribed, and so the sequenced material was expressed TCRB transcripts. Assay used: immunoSEQ multiplex PCR; TCRdb lists only in-frame clones, some missing. The sample shows some 640,000 clones, over 12% of them seen only once. The sequenced sample consisted of naive CD4+ T cells from blood. The source is a man between 18 and 29 years old with type 1 diabetes. V and J are TRBV7-2 and TRBJ2-2; D may match TRBD1 or TRBD2 (6 bases each). The CDR3 protein is CASSIRGPPGELFF. In DNA, the CDR3 is TGTGCCAGCAGCATCCGGGGGCCGCCCGGGGAGCTGTTTTTT.